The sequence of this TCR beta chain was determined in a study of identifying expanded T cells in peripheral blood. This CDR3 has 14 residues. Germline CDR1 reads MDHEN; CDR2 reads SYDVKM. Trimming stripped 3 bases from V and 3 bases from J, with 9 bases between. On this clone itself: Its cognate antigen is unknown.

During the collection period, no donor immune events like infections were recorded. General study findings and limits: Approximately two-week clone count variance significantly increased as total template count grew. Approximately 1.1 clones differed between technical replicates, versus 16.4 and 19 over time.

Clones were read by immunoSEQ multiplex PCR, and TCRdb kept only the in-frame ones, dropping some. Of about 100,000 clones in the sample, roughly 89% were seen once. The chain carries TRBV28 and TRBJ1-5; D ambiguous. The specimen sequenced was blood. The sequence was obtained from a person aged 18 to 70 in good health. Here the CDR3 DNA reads TGTGCCAGCAGTTTGGACGGCTACAATCAGCCCCAGCATTTT. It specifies CASSLDGYNQPQHF.